These 24 T cell receptor beta chains were sequenced from one sample in a study of CD8 T cells in Susac syndrome. Random hexamers primed reverse transcription of roughly 0.5 to 1 ug RNA. From the immunoSEQ multiplex PCR reads, TCRdb called clonotypes with MiXCR, one entry per CDR3 protein. The sample consists of 120,000 or so distinct CDR3 sequences, just under 95% of them appearing once. The sequenced sample was CD8+ T cells from PBMCs. All receptors come from a human donor with Susac syndrome.

CDR3 amino acids: CASSFYGTASSGNTIYF. CDR3 sequence (DNA): TGTGCCAGCAGCTTTTATGGGACGGCGTCCTCTGGAAACACCATATATTTT. This chain connects TRBV13 to TRBJ1-3, with a weak D call TRBD1 (5 bases). Germline V gives CDR1 PRHDT, CDR2 FYEKMQ (reference sequence). The CDR3 loop spans 17 amino acids. V was shortened by 3 bases and J by 0 bases, with 15 bases between the two germline ends. Variable domain in full (rest from reference TRBV13 and TRBJ1-3): AAGVIQSPRHLIKEKRETATLKCYPIPRHDTVYWYQQGPGQDPQFLISFYEKMQSDKGSIPDRFSAQQFSDYHSELNMSSLELGDSALYFCASSFYGTASSGNTIYFGEGSWLTVV.

The CDR3 sequence: CASSQGDRRNYGYTF. The CDR3 DNA reads as TGCGCCAGCAGCCAAGGGGACCGGAGGAACTATGGCTACACCTTC. The chain has TRBV4-3 and TRBJ1-2; TRBD1 is a possible D gene (5 bases). Germline assignment: CDR1 LGHNA and CDR2 YSLEER. This CDR3 contains 15 residues. Trimming removed 1 base from V and 2 bases from J, with 11 bases in between.

In DNA form, the CDR3 reads TGTGCCAGCAGCTCTCCTAGCGGGAGGGCCCGGGAGCAGTTCTTC. Protein product: CASSSPSGRAREQFF. The J gene is TRBJ2-1, the V gene TRBV11-2; 12 bases are shared with TRBD2. The CDR3 runs to 15 residues. Germline V CDR1 and CDR2: SGHAT, FQNNGV. V lost 4 bases, J lost 10 bases, and 8 bases stayed unmatched.

The chain couples TRBV28 to TRBJ1-1, with D possibly being TRBD1 (5 bases). This CDR3 region has 14 residues. From germline, CDR1 is MDHEN and CDR2 SYDVKM. Deletions cut 4 bases from V and 2 bases from J, with 11 bases between. The CDR3 here is CASSWGRTNTEAFF. The CDR3 nucleotides are TGTGCCAGCAGTTGGGGACGGACTAACACTGAAGCTTTCTTT.

The chain carries TRBV20-1 and TRBJ1-5, with D perhaps TRBD1 (5 bases). This CDR3 comprises 16 residues. The V gene lost 0 bases and the J gene lost 6 bases, with 18 bases spanning the gap. The germline CDR1 and CDR2 sequences are DFQATT and SNEGSKA (reference sequence). CDR3 in amino acids: CSARELRGGGFQPQHF. DNA for the CDR3: TGCAGTGCTAGAGAACTAAGGGGCGGGGGGTTTCAGCCCCAGCATTTT.

The V and J genes are TRBV6-2 or TRBV6-3 and TRBJ2-5; no clear D gene. Trimming took off 5 bases at V and 1 base at J, with 11 bases between the two ends. Germline loops: CDR1 MNHEY, CDR2 SVGEGT. The CDR3 extends over 14 amino acids. CDR3 protein: CASSATQPQETQYF. The DNA for the CDR3 is TGTGCCAGCAGTGCCACACAACCCCAAGAGACCCAGTACTTC.

This rearrangement joins TRBV30 to TRBJ2-3; TRBD2 might be the D (5 bases). The V gene lost 3 bases and the J gene lost 1 base, with 20 bases spanning the gap. The germline V gene has CDR1 GTSNPN and CDR2 SVGIG (reference sequence). The CDR3 length is 17 residues. The CDR3 loop is CAWSLGPGLAGTDTQYF. As DNA, the CDR3 is TGTGCCTGGAGCCTTGGACCCGGACTGGCTGGCACAGATACGCAGTATTTT.

This chain links TRBV29-1 with TRBJ1-2; D not resolved. The germline V gene encodes CDR1 SQVTM and CDR2 ANQGSEA. V was clipped by 3 bases and J by 8 bases, with 13 bases between them. The CDR3 totals 12 residues. The CDR3 nucleotides are TGCAGCGTTGAGGTTGGAGGGAACGGCTACACCTTC. It codes for CSVEVGGNGYTF. Full variable domain (outside the CDR3, taken from reference TRBV29-1 and TRBJ1-2): SAVISQKPSRDICQRGTSLTIQCQVDSQVTMMFWYRQQPGQSLTLIATANQGSEATYESGFVIDKFPISRPNLTFSTLTVSNMSPEDSSIYLCSVEVGGNGYTFGSGTRLTVV.

The chain carries TRBV6-4 and TRBJ2-2; D possibly matches TRBD1 or TRBD2 (5 bases each). The CDR3 is made up of 14 amino acids. Trimming shortened V by 6 bases and J by 4 bases, and 12 bases separated the two germline ends. Per germline, CDR1 MRHNA and CDR2 SNTAGT. The CDR3: CASSRDDSTGELFF. The CDR3 DNA reads as TGTGCCAGCAGCCGGGACGACTCCACCGGGGAGCTGTTTTTT.

J is TRBJ2-7 and V is TRBV27; D may be TRBD2 (6 bases). This CDR3 has 13 amino acids. V lost 8 bases and J lost 2, with 13 bases in between. The germline V gene has CDR1 MNHEY and CDR2 SMNVEV (reference sequence). The CDR3 nucleotides are TGTGCCAGCGGGGGGACTTCCACCTACGAGCAGTACTTC. The encoded protein is CASGGTSTYEQYF.

The rearrangement links TRBV27 to TRBJ2-7; 13 nucleotides align to TRBD2. Germline CDR1 is MNHEY and CDR2 is SMNVEV (reference sequence). V dropped 5 bases and J dropped 0; count of bases not matched to a gene: 10. The CDR3 extends over 18 amino acids. CDR3 bases: TGTGCCAGCAGTCTTTTAACTAGCGGGGGGGTTAGCTCCTACGAGCAGTACTTC. The encoded protein is CASSLLTSGGVSSYEQYF.

The rearrangement joins TRBV6-2 or TRBV6-3 to TRBJ2-5; 8 bases are shared with TRBD2. Losses at the gene ends were 2 bases for V and 3 bases for J; bases not matched to a gene: 2. From germline, CDR1 is MNHEY and CDR2 SVGEGT. This CDR3 comprises 14 residues. The chain's CDR3 is CASSYQAGEETQYF. As DNA, the CDR3 is TGTGCCAGCAGTTACCAAGCGGGAGAAGAGACCCAGTACTTC.

The chain is built from TRBV15 and TRBJ1-1; D remains unclear. The CDR3 runs 15 residues. Germline CDR1 reads LNHNV; CDR2 reads YYDKDF (reference sequence). With 0 bases removed from V and 1 base from J, the gap between germline ends came to 9 bases. This CDR3 reads CATSRDRGQNTEAFF. The CDR3 bases are TGTGCCACCAGCAGAGATCGTGGTCAGAACACTGAAGCTTTCTTT.

The genes are TRBV2 and TRBJ2-7; 8 nucleotides line up with TRBD2. The CDR3 is made up of 14 amino acids. After removal of 7 bases from V and 5 bases from J, the junction contained 10 bases not matched to a gene. Germline V CDR1 and CDR2: SNHLY, FYNNEI. CDR3 protein: CASKWSSGLDEQYF. The CDR3 coding sequence is TGTGCCAGCAAATGGTCTAGCGGGCTCGACGAGCAGTACTTC. The variable domain in full, completed from reference TRBV2 and TRBJ2-7, reads EPEVTQTPSHQVTQMGQEVILRCVPISNHLYFYWYRQILGQKVEFLVSFYNNEISEKSEIFDDQFSVERPDGSNFTLKIRSTKLEDSAMYFCASKWSSGLDEQYFGPGTRLTVT.

This clonotype was detected once. V is TRBV27 and J is TRBJ2-4; the D gene could be TRBD1 or TRBD2 (5 bases each). Germline V gene sequence: CDR1 MNHEY, CDR2 SMNVEV (reference sequence). The CDR3 contains 16 residues. Between the trimmed V and J ends, which lost 5 bases and 2 bases, there was a span of 16 bases. The CDR3 reads CASSPRGAAPKNIQYF. DNA for the CDR3: TGTGCCAGCAGTCCCCGGGGCGCCGCCCCCAAAAACATTCAGTACTTC.

This chain uses TRBV13 with TRBJ2-7, with D hard to call. V lost 3 bases, J lost 2 bases, and 5 bases lay in between. The CDR3 length is 12 residues. CDR1 is PRHDT, CDR2 FYEKMQ, per germline (reference sequence). For the CDR3, the DNA is TGTGCCAGCAGCTTGGAGCCCTACGAGCAGTACTTC. This gives the protein CASSLEPYEQYF.

V is TRBV6-6 and J is TRBJ1-1; 7 nucleotides match TRBD1. The V gene's germline CDR1 is MNHNY and CDR2 SVGAGI (reference sequence). CDR3 length equals 12 residues. V trimming: 2 bases; J trimming: 7 bases; junction bases outside the gene matches: 1. This CDR3 is CASSYGDSEAFF. The CDR3 DNA is TGTGCCAGCAGTTACGGGGACAGTGAAGCTTTCTTT.

The chain combines TRBV5-4 with TRBJ2-2, with D unclear. This CDR3 region has 17 residues. The germline gives CDR1 SGHNT, CDR2 YYREEE (reference sequence). V was shortened by 0 bases and J by 6 bases, with 18 bases between the two germline ends. The DNA for the CDR3 is TGTGCCAGCAGCTTGGATCCGATCAGGAAACGGGCCGGGGAGCTGTTTTTT. Its translation: CASSLDPIRKRAGELFF.

The chain has TRBV30 and TRBJ1-1; D perhaps matches TRBD1 (5 bases). The CDR3 is 11 amino acids. Germline lookup yields CDR1 GTSNPN and CDR2 SVGIG (reference sequence). V dropped 8 bases and J dropped 2 bases, with 9 bases sitting between them. The CDR3 DNA reads TGTGCCGGGGCGGTAAACACTGAAGCTTTCTTT. Its translation: CAGAVNTEAFF. Full variable domain (remainder filled in from reference TRBV30 and TRBJ1-1): SQTIHQWPATLVQPVGSPLSLECTVEGTSNPNLYWYRQAAGRGLQLLFYSVGIGQISSEVPQNLSASRPQDRQFILSSKKLLLSDSGFYLCAGAVNTEAFFGQGTRLTVV.

The gene calls are TRBV20-1 and TRBJ2-7, with 10 nucleotides matching TRBD1. From germline, CDR1 is DFQATT and CDR2 SNEGSKA (reference sequence). This CDR3 contains 14 residues. V lost 3 bases to trimming and J lost 7 bases; unmatched junction nucleotides: 9. CDR3 nucleotide sequence: TGCAGTGCTAGTCGGGACAGGGGTACGGGAGAGCAGTACTTC. It specifies CSASRDRGTGEQYF.

The rearrangement links TRBV7-9 to TRBJ2-3; tentatively, D is TRBD1 or TRBD2 (5 bases each). Trimming pared 4 bases from V and 0 bases from J, leaving 14 bases between. The CDR3 contains 16 residues. Germline loops: CDR1 SEHNR, CDR2 FQNEAQ (reference sequence). CDR3: CASSSLGEPSTDTQYF. CDR3 in DNA: TGTGCCAGCAGCTCCTTAGGGGAGCCAAGCACAGATACGCAGTATTTT.

This chain joins TRBV5-1 and TRBJ1-2; D might be TRBD1 (6 bases). CDR3 length: 18 amino acids. In germline, CDR1 is SGHRS, CDR2 YFSETQ. Trimming removed 5 bases at V and 3 bases at J, with 26 bases between. The CDR3 DNA reads TGCGCCAGCAGTCCCGGGGCGGGGGGCGCATTATTGGACTATGGCTACACCTTC. As protein: CASSPGAGGALLDYGYTF.

V and J are TRBV2 and TRBJ1-1; D may be TRBD1 (5 bases). Germline V gene lookup returns CDR1 SNHLY and CDR2 FYNNEI. Trimming stripped 3 bases from V and 2 bases from J, with 10 bases between. This CDR3 contains 14 residues. The CDR3 loop is CASSEGQGNTEAFF. The CDR3 DNA follows: TGTGCCAGCAGTGAGGGTCAGGGTAACACTGAAGCTTTCTTT.

Written as DNA, the CDR3 is TGTGCCAGCAGTCGTAGGGGTATTGGAAACACCATATATTTT. Encoded protein: CASSRRGIGNTIYF. This chain links TRBV6-5 with TRBJ1-3, with D tentatively TRBD1 (5 bases). Trimming stripped 5 bases from V and 3 bases from J, with 11 bases between. This CDR3 is 14 amino acids long. Germline V gene data show CDR1 as MNHEY and CDR2 as SVGAGI.